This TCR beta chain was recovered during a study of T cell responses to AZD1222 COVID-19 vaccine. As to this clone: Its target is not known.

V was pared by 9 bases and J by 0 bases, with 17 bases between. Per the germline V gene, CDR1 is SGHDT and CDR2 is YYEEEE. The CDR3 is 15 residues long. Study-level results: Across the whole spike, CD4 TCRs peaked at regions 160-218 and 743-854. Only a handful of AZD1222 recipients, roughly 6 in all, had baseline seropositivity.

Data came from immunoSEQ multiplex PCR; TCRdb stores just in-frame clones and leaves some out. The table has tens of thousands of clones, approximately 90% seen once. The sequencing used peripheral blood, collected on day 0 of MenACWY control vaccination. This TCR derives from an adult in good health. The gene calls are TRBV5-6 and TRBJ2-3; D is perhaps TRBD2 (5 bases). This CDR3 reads CATGKGRLSTDTQYF. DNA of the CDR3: TGTGCCACGGGAAAAGGACGCCTTAGCACAGATACGCAGTATTTT.